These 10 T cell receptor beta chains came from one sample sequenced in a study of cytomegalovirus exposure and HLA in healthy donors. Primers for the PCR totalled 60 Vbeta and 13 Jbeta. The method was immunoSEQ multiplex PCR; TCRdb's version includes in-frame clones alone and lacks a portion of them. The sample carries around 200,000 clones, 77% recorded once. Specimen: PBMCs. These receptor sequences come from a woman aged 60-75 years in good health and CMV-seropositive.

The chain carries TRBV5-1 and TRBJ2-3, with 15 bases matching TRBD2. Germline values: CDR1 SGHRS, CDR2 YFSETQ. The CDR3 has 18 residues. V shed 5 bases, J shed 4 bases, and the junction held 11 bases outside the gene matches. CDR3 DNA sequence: TGCGCCAGCAGTTCCGGACTAGCGGGAGGGAGGATGGCAGATACGCAGTATTTT. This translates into CASSSGLAGGRMADTQYF.

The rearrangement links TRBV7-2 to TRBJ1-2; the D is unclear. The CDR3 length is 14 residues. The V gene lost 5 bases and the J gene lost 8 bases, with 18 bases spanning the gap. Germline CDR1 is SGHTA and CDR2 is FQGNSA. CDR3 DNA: TGTGCCAGCAGCCCGTCGACCGTGGAGAGCGGCTACACCTTC. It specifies CASSPSTVESGYTF.

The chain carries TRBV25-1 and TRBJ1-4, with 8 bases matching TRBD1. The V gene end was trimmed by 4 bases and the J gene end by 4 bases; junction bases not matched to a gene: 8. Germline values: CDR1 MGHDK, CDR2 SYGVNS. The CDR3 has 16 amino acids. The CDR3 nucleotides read TGTGCCAGCAGTGGGACAGGGCAGCTTTATAATGAAAAACTGTTTTTT. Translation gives CASSGTGQLYNEKLFF.

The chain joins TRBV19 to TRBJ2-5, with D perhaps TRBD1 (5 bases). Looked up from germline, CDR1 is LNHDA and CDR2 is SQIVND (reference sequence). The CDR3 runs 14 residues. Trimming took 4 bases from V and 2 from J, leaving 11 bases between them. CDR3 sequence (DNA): TGTGCCAGTAGTACCCAGGGTAGTCAAGAGACCCAGTACTTC. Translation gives CASSTQGSQETQYF.

The CDR3 loop is CASSVSGTGEGYTF. The CDR3 bases are TGTGCCAGCAGCGTATCCGGGACAGGAGAAGGCTACACCTTC. The rearrangement uses TRBV9 and TRBJ1-2; 8 positions agree with TRBD1. Germline-derived CDR1 and CDR2 are SGDLS and YYNGEE. The CDR3 runs to 14 residues. With 1 base clipped from V and 8 bases from J, the junction kept 7 bases outside the gene matches.

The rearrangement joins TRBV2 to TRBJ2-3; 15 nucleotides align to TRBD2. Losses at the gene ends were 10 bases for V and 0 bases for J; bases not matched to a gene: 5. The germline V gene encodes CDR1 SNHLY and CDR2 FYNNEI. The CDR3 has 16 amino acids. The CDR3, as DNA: TGTGCCACCTCCGGACTAGCGGGGGGGAGCACAGATACGCAGTATTTT. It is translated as CATSGLAGGSTDTQYF.

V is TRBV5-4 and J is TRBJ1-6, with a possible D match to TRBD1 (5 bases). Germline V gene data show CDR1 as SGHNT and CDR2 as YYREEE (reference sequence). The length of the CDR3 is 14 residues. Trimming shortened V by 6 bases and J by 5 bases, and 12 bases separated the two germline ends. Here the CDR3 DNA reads TGTGCCAGCACCCGGGGGAGTAATAATTCACCCCTCCACTTT. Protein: CASTRGSNNSPLHF.

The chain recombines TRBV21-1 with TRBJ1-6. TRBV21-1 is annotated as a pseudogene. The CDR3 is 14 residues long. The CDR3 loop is CASRSGGDNSPLHF. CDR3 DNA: TGTGCCAGCAGATCCGGAGGAGATAATTCACCCCTCCACTTT.

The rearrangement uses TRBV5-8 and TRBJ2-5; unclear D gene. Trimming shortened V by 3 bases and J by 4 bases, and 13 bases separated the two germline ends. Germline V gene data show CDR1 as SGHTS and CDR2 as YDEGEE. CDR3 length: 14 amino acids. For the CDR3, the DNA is TGTGCCAGCAGCTCGAGCGTCTTGAGAGAGACCCAGTACTTC. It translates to CASSSSVLRETQYF.

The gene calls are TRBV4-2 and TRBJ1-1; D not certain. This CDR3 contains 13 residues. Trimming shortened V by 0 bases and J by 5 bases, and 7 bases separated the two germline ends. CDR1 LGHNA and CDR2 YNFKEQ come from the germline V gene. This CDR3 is CASSQDTRTEAFF. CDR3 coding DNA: TGTGCCAGCAGCCAAGATACCAGGACTGAAGCTTTCTTT.